This T cell receptor (beta chain) was documented in a study of Ad26.COV2.S vaccination and SARS-CoV-2 variants (dated by TCRdb to about 2021). Regarding the complete study: Sequencing of the TCRbeta repertoire served to evaluate the specificity and breadth of SARS-CoV-2-reactive T cell receptors following Ad26.COV2.S vaccination. The TCR-sequenced set comprised about 32 samples: some 20 Ad26.COV2.S vaccine recipients, 5 placebo recipients and 8 SARS-CoV-2 convalescent individuals.

TCRbeta CDR3 regions were sequenced with the immunoSEQ Assay. After extraction, genomic DNA underwent amplification by bias-controlled multiplex PCR, followed by high-throughput sequencing. From the authors' description of their analysis: Collapsing and filtering of sequences were performed to quantify the absolute abundance of each unique TCRbeta CDR3 region. T cell fraction was estimated by normalizing TCRbeta template counts to usable DNA, with usable DNA measured through amplification of reference genes found in all nucleated cells. Repertoire TCRs were annotated as SARS-CoV-2-specific when V gene, CDR3 amino acid sequence and J gene were exactly matched to a known reactive TCR set. The reference SARS-CoV-2 TCR set was obtained from MIRA and was filtered for enrichment in COVID-19-positive ImmuneCODE repertoires, whereby public or cross-reactive TCRs were removed. Based on the MIRA antigens, annotated TCRs were further analysed at the level of specific ORF or position within ORF. Breadth was defined as the number of annotated unique rearrangements divided by the total number of unique productive rearrangements, and depth was defined as the summed frequency of the annotated unique rearrangements. Two-sided Wilcoxon rank-sum tests were used to compare TCR breadth between groups. The immuneACCESS repertoire file appears here via TCRdb, limited to in-frame rearrangements. These files lack a portion of the clones; in checked studies, under half of the deficit traces to unresolved V genes, and the cause of the others is not known. V, J and clone size reflect that table, while D and trimming were determined from the DNA. The sample table holds about 350,000 clones, of which under 95% were seen once. 3.9% of the sample is held by the ten biggest clonotypes.

V drops 5 bases and J drops 0 bases, leaving 9 bases in between. The CDR3 goes from the cysteine to the phenylalanine over 14 residues. Solely the CDR3 DNA is kept, with 42 bases framed from the first base. The germline V gene provides CDR1 SGHTA and CDR2 FQGTGA. On the study overall, not on this receptor specifically: After vaccination, substantial breadth of spike-specific CD8+ and CD4+ T cell responses was reported. Vaccine and placebo recipients had similar non-spike TCR breadth, a finding consistent with the vaccine containing only spike. It was noted by the authors that total T cell responses may have been underestimated by the TCR breadth and depth analyses. Spike-specific TCR breadth was higher in Ad26.COV2.S recipients than in placebo recipients (P = 0.0014).

The time point label for this specimen denotes: individuals recovered from natural SARS-CoV-2 infection. Points on this clone: The antigen it binds to is not known. No per-base quality is available; no much larger clone lies one base away.

The V and J genes are TRBV7-3 and TRBJ2-3, with the D gene not confidently named. This clonotype originated in a human donor who had recovered from COVID-19. Sequenced here: peripheral blood, sampled after recovery from COVID-19. The CDR3 reads CASSPLSSTDTQYF. In nucleotides, the sequence is TGTGCCAGCAGCCCCCTTTCGAGCACAGATACGCAGTATTTT.